This TCR beta chain was retrieved from a study of blood T cell repertoires in COVID-19. Study summary: Italy, Spain and the United States were the sources of the convalescent and acute COVID-19 samples. From T cells, B-cell-depleted T cells, or PBMCs came the material, which was cDNA or gDNA.

The CDR3 spans 13 residues. Trimming cost V 1 base and J 5 bases, with 6 bases left between them. Germline CDR1 is SGHAT and CDR2 is FQNNGV. Original data processing: Amplification of reference gene primers was used by the study to estimate nucleated cell counts. Data came from immunoSEQ multiplex PCR; TCRdb stores just in-frame clones and leaves some out. The DNA gave D and trimming, while V, J and clone size come from that table. The sample includes fewer than 30,000 clones, around 94% of them seen just once. Sequencing was carried out using peripheral blood. This receptor was taken from a human donor in a cohort sampled during active COVID-19. The chain recombines TRBV11-2 with TRBJ2-1; unclear D gene. The DNA for the CDR3 is TGTGCCAGCAGCTTAGGACAAGACAATGAGCAGTTCTTC. This encodes CASSLGQDNEQFF.